The T cell receptor (beta chain) under discussion was sequenced for a study of T cell responses to AZD1222 COVID-19 vaccine. Study outcomes and limitations: Repertoire samples came only from after the peak T cell response.

Concerning this clone itself: As yet, its antigen is unknown.

TCRdb keeps only in-frame clones here, not all; method: immunoSEQ multiplex PCR. Of 100,000 to 150,000 clones in the sample, roughly 89% were seen once. V shed 6 bases, J shed 2 bases, and the junction held 3 bases outside the gene matches. The CDR3 sequence is 13 residues long. Germline-derived CDR1 and CDR2 are WNHNN and SYGVQD (reference sequence). The sample here was peripheral blood, taken on day 0 of AZD1222 vaccination. The sequence came from an adult in good health. This chain joins TRBV10-1 and TRBJ2-5, with 7 bases that match TRBD1. The CDR3: CASSRDSQETQYF. CDR3 in DNA: TGCGCCAGCAGCCGGGACAGTCAAGAGACCCAGTACTTC.